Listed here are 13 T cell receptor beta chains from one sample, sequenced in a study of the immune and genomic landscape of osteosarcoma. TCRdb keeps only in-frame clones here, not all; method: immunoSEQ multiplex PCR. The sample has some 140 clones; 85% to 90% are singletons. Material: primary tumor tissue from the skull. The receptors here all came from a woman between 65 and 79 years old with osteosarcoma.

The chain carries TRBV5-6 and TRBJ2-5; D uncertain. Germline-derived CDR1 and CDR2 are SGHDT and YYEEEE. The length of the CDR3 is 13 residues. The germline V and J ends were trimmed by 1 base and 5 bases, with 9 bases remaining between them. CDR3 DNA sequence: TGTGCCAGCAGCTTGTATAGGAAGGAGACCCAGTACTTC. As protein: CASSLYRKETQYF. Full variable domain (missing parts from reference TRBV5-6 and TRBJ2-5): DAGVTQSPTHLIKTRGQQVTLRCSPKSGHDTVSWYQQALGQGPQFIFQYYEEEERQRGNFPDRFSGHQFPNYSSELNVNALLLGDSALYLCASSLYRKETQYFGPGTRLLVL.

CDR3 loop: CASSQDRRDTQYF. The CDR3 coding sequence is TGTGCCAGCAGCCAAGATCGTCGGGATACGCAGTATTTT. The gene calls are TRBV4-2 and TRBJ2-3; D uncertain. Germline assignment: CDR1 LGHNA and CDR2 YNFKEQ. Trimming cost V 0 bases and J 6 bases, with 7 bases left between them. The CDR3 covers 13 residues.

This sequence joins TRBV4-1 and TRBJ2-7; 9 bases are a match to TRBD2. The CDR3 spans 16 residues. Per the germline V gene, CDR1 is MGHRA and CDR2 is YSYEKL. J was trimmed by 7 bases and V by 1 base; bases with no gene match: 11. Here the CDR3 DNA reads TGCGCCAGCAGCCAAGCTTTTAGCGGGAGCCCGCTTGAGCAGTACTTC. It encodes CASSQAFSGSPLEQYF.

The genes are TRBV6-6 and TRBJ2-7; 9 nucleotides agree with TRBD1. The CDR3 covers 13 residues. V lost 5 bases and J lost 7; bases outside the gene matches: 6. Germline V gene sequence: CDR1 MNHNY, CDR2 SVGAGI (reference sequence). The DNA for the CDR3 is TGTGCCAGCAGTCGGGACAGGGCGTGGGAGCAGTACTTC. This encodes CASSRDRAWEQYF.

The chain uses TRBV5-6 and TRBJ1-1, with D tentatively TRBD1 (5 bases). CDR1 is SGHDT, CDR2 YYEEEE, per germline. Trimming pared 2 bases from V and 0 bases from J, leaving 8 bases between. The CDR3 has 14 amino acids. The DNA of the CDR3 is TGTGCCAGCAGCTTCGGGGGGATGAACACTGAAGCTTTCTTT. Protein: CASSFGGMNTEAFF.

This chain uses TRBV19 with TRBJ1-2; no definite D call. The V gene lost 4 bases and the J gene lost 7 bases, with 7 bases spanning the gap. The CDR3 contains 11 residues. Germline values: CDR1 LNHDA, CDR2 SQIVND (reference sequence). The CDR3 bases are TGTGCCAGTAGTAATGACCCTGGCTACACCTTC. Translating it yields CASSNDPGYTF. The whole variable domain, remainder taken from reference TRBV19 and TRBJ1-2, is DGGITQSPKYLFRKEGQNVTLSCEQNLNHDAMYWYRQDPGQGLRLIYYSQIVNDFQKGDIAEGYSVSREKKESFPLTVTSAQKNPTAFYLCASSNDPGYTFGSGTRLTVV.

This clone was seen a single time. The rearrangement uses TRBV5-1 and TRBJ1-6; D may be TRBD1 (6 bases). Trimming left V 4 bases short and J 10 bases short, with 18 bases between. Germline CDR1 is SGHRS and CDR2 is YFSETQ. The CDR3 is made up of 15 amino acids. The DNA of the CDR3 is TGCGCCAGCAGCATAGGCTCTACCCAGGGGTCACCCCTCCACTTT. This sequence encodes CASSIGSTQGSPLHF.

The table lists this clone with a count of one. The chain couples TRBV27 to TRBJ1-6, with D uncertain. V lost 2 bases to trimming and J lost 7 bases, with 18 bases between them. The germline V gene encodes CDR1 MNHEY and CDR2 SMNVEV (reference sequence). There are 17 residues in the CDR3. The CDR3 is CASSLGPPNPTNSPLHF. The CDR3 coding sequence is TGTGCCAGCAGTTTAGGACCCCCCAATCCAACCAATTCACCCCTCCACTTT.

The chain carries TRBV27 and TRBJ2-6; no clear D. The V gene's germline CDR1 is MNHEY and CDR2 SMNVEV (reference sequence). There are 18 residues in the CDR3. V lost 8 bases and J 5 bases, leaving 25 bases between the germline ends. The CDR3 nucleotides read TGTGCCAGCGTCTGCGTTCTCCTGGCTACAAGTCGGGCCAACGTCCTGACTTTC. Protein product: CASVCVLLATSRANVLTF.

The chain's CDR3 is CASSPHGKTYGYTF. In DNA form, the CDR3 reads TGTGCCAGCAGTCCACACGGAAAGACCTATGGCTACACCTTC. This chain connects TRBV6-4 to TRBJ1-2; D is ambiguous. Germline CDR1 reads MRHNA; CDR2 reads SNTAGT. Trimming shortened V by 5 bases and J by 4 bases, and 14 bases separated the two germline ends. The CDR3 sequence is 14 residues long.

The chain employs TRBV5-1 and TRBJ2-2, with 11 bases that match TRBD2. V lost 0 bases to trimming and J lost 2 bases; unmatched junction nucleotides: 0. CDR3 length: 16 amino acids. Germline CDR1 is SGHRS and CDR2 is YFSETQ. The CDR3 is CASSLGLAGNTGELFF. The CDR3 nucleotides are TGCGCCAGCAGCTTGGGACTAGCGGGAAACACCGGGGAGCTGTTTTTT.

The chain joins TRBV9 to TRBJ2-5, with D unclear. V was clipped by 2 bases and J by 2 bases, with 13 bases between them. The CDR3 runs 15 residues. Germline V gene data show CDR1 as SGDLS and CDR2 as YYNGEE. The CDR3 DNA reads TGTGCCAGCAGCGTTGACTCCGTAGCTCAAGAGACCCAGTACTTC. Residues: CASSVDSVAQETQYF.

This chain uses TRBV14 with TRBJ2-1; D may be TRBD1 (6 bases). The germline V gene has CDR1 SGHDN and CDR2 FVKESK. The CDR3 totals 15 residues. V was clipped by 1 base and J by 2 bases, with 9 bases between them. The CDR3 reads CASSQARGAYNEQFF. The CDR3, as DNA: TGTGCCAGCAGCCAAGCCAGGGGAGCCTACAATGAGCAGTTCTTC.